There are a few counts of the clone carrying this TCR beta chain. One end of the junction does not line up with germline, which may come from a read error. The approximately 20-31 mg bulk tissue piece was not sorted before simultaneous RNA and DNA extraction. Germline CDR1 and CDR2: SQVTM and ANQGSEA. This CDR3 region has 15 residues. The investigators made TCR beta cDNA from about 500 ng total RNA, using a constant-region primer. Slightly modified ARM-PCR, run as three nested multiplex PCR rounds, produced the TCR beta libraries. Primers for the first two PCR rounds were TRBV1-TRBV30 forward primers and a C-beta reverse primer (roughly 10 cycles per round). TCRdb analysed the multiplex PCR reads with MiXCR anew, one entry per CDR3 protein. The table includes some 180,000 distinct CDR3 sequences, around four fifths detected once. This specimen comes from a study of tumor-infiltrating lymphocytes in primary liver carcinoma.

The J gene is TRBJ2-3, the V gene TRBV29-1, with a possible D match to TRBD1 (5 bases). This TCR was recovered from a man aged 40-55 years with primary liver carcinoma and hepatitis B virus infection. Specimen: tumor tissue from primary liver carcinoma. CDR3 nucleotides: TGCAGCGTTGAGCGTGGGGCCGGCATCACAGATATGCAGTATTTT. It encodes CSVERGAGITDMQYF.